This T cell receptor (beta chain) appears in the sequencing data of a study of blood T cell repertoires in COVID-19 (dated by TCRdb to the early 2020s). Background for the entire study: The collaborator samples originated in the United States, Italy and Spain and spanned the acute and convalescent phases of COVID-19. The prospective study material was composed of cDNA or gDNA derived from T cells, B-cell-depleted T cells, or PBMCs. Subjects who had been exposed to COVID-19, were actively infected with it, or had recovered from it provided the deeply sampled blood TCRbeta repertoires that made up the dataset. The repertoires were made available in a free public database intended to serve as a resource for research on the immune response to SARS-CoV-2. Samples were obtained from the ongoing ImmuneRACE study (first 160 participants) and from about 1,300 subjects provided by 6 global collaborators. The sample metadata nearly always contained a de-identified subject ID, COVID-19 status, age in years and sex. Where available, HLA class I and class II types were taken from metadata supplied by the sample provider and were not determined by assay-based typing. Overall results and qualifications from the work: Clinical and demographic metadata were provided uncurated, with the amount varying by source and participant.

In Seattle, one collaborating source enrolled patients while the infection was active and tracked those patients longitudinally over the course of disease. Collaborating institutions collected whole blood in K2EDTA tubes following their own protocols. For TCRbeta analysis, collaborators shipped samples in one of three forms: frozen whole blood, isolated PBMCs, or DNA extracted from either of those sample types. About this clone itself: Which antigen it targets is not known. Within one base of it there is no much larger clone, and no base qualities were kept.

TCRbeta CDR3 regions were amplified from genomic DNA using the immunoSEQ Assay, a bias-controlled multiplex PCR. Turning to the authors' computational methods: The number of nucleated cells in each sample was estimated by amplification of reference gene primers within the assay. Sequence reads were collapsed and filtered to measure the absolute abundance of every unique TCRbeta CDR3 rearrangement. For each sample, productive Simpson clonality was calculated as the square root of Simpson's diversity index across productive rearrangements. Sourced from immuneACCESS, this table was stored by TCRdb with only in-frame sequences that have V and J called. A share of the clones is absent; for the studies checked, an unresolved V gene accounts for under half, and the remainder has no known explanation. V and J calls and clone size come straight from that table; D and trimming were deduced from the DNA. This sample comprises a few hundred thousand clones, more than 85% of them detected only once. The top ten clones comprise approximately 2.6% of the sample.

This TCR derives from a person in their late teens or twenties with COVID-19, enrolled during active disease. Sequenced material: peripheral blood.

The DNA is as follows: TGTGCCATCAGTGAGTATACAGAAGAGACCCAGTACTTC. This codes for CAISEYTEETQYF. The chain joins TRBV10-3 to TRBJ2-5; the D gene remains uncertain. Via the germline V gene, CDR1 is ENHRY and CDR2 SYGVKD. The CDR3 sequence holds 13 residues, the cysteine and phenylalanine included. Of all the DNA, just the CDR3 is kept, 39 bases in frame from base 1. The junction carries 6 bases between V and J, which are trimmed by 1 base and 3 bases respectively.